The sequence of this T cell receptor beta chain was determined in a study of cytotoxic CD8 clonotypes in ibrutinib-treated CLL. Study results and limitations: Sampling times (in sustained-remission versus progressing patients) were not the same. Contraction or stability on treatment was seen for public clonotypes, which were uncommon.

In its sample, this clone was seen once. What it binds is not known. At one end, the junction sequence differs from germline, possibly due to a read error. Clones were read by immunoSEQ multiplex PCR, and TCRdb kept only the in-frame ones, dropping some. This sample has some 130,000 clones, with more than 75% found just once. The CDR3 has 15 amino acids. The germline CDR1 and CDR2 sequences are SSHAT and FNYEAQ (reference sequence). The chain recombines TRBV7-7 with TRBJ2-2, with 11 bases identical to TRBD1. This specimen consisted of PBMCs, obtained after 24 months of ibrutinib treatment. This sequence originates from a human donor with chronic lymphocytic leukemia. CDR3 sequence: CASSRDRGVFGELFF. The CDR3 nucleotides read TGTGCTAGCAGCCGGGACAGGGGGGTGTTCGGGGAGCTGTTTTTT.